This T cell receptor beta chain is drawn from a study of control samples from healthy donors and cancer patients. Germline trimming cut 2 bases from V and 6 bases from J; bases unmatched to any gene: 3. The CDR3 totals 15 residues. Germline CDR1 reads SGHRS; CDR2 reads YFSETQ. The repertoire was sequenced with immunoSEQ multiplex PCR; TCRdb's copy has only in-frame clones and lacks some. The sample yields 74,000 or so clones, approximately 89% seen once. Sample: blood. The TCR was taken from a middle-aged man in good health. The chain is built from TRBV5-1 and TRBJ2-3; 13 nucleotides line up with TRBD2. As DNA, the CDR3 is TGCGCCAGCAGCTTTACTAGCGGGGGGGCCGATACGCAGTATTTT. Encoded protein: CASSFTSGGADTQYF.